This T cell receptor beta chain came from a study of beta chain features in type 1 diabetes. Study findings and constraints: When VDJ junctions were examined, type 1 diabetes patients showed fewer insertions and more deletions. Researchers report that Type 1 diabetes patients had moderately but significantly shorter TCRB CDR3s across all four CD4+ subsets.

Every donor provided one heparinised blood draw, which averaged about 120 mL. This clone was seen only a few times. Antigen unknown. All of the isolated RNA was reverse transcribed, so expressed TCRB transcripts were sequenced. Generated by immunoSEQ multiplex PCR, the TCRdb table keeps only in-frame clones and is missing some. The sample holds nearly 700,000 clones; around 15% are singletons and the top ten take about 0.02%. This CDR3 has 14 residues. The J segment lost 4 bases and the V segment lost 3 bases, leaving 5 bases of the junction unmatched. Germline-derived CDR1 and CDR2 are SQVTM and ANQGSEA.

This sequence joins TRBV29-1 and TRBJ2-2; 7 nucleotides line up with TRBD2. The clonotype was recovered from a young man with type 1 diabetes. The sample was naive CD4+ T cells from blood. CDR3 DNA sequence: TGCAGCGTTGAGGGCAGGGAGGGCACCGGGGAGCTGTTTTTT. This codes for CSVEGREGTGELFF.